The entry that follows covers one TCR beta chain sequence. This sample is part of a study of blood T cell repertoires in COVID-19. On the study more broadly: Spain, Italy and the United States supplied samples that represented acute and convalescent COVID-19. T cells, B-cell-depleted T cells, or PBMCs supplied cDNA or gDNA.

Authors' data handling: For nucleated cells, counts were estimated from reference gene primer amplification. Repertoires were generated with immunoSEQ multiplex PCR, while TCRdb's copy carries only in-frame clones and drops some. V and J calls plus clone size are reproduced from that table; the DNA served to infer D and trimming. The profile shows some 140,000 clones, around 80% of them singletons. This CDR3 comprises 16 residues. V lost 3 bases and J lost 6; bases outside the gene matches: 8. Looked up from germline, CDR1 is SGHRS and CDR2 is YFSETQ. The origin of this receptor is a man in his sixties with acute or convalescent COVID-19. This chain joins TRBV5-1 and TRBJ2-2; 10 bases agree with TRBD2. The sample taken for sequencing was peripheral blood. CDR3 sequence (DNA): TGCGCCAGCAGCTCCGAGCGGGAGGGCCCGCCCGGGGAGCTGTTTTTT. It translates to CASSSEREGPPGELFF.